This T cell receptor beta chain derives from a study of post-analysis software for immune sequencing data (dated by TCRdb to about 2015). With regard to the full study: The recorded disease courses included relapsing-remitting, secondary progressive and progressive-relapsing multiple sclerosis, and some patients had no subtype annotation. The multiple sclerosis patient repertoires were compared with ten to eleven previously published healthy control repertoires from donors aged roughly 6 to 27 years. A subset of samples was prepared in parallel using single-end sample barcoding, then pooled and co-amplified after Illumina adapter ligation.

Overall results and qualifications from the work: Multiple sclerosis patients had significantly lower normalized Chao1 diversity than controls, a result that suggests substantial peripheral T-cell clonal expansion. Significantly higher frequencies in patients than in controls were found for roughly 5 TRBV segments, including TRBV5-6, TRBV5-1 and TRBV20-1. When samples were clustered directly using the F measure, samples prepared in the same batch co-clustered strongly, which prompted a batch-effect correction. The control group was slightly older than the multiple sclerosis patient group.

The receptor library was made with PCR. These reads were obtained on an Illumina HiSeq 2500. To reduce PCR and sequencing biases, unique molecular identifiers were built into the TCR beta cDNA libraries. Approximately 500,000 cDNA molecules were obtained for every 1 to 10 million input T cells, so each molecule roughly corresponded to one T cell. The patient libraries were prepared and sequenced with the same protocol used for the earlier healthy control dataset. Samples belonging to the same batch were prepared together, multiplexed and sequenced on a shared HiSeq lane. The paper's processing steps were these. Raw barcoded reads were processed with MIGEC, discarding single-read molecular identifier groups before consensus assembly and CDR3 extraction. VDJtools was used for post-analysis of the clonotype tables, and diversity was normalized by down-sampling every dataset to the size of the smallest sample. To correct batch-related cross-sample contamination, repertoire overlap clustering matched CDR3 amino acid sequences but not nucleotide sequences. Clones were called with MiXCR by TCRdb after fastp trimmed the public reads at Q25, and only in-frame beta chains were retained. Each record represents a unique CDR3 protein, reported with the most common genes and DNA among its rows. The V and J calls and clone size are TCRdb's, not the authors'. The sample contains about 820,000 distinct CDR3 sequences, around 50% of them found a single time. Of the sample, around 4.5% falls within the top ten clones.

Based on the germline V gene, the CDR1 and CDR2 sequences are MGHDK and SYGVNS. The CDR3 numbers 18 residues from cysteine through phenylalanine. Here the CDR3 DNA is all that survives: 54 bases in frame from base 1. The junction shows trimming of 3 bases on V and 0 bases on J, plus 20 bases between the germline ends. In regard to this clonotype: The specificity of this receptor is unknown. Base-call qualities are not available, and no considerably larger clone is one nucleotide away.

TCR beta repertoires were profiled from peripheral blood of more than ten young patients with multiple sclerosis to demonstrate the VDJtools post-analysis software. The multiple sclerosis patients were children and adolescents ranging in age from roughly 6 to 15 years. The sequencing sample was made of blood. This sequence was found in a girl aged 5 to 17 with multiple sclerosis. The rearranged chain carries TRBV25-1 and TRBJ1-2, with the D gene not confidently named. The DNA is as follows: TGTGCCAGCAGTGAGGACTCCCTACAAGGGTTCACTAACTATGGCTACACCTTC. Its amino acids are CASSEDSLQGFTNYGYTF.